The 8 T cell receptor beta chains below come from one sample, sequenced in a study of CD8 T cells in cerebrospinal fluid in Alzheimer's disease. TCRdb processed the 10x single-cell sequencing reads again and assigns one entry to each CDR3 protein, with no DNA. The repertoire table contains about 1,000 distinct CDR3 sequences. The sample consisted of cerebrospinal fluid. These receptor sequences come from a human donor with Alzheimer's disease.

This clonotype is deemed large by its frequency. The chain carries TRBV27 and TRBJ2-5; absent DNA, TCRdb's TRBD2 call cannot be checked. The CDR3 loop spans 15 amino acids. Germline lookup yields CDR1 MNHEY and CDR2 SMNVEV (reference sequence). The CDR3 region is CASSPRAGGRETQYF.

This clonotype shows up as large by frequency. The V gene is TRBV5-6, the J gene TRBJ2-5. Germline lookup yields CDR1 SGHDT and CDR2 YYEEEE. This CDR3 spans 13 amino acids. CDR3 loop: CASSLGPLETQYF.

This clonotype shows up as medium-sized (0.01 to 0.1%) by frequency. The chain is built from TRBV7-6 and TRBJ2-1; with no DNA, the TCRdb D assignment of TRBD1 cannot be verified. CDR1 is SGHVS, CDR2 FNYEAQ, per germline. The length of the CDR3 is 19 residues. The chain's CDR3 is CASSLQHSNRVGYSNEQFF.

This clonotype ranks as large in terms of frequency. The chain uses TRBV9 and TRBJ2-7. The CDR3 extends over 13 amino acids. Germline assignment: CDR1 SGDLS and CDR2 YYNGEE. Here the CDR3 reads CASSAGYRYEQYF.

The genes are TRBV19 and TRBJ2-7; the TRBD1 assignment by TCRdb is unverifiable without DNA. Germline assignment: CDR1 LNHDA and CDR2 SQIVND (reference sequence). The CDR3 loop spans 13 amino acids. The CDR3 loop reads CASSWSGGYEQYF.

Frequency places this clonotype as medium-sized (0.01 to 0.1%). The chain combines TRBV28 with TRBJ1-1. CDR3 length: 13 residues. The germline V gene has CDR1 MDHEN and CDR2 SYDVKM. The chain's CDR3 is CASGSSMNTEAFF.

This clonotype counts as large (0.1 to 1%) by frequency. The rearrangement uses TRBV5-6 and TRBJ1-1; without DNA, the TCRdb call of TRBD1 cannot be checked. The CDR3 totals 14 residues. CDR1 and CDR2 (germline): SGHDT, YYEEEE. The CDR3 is CASSFGTVNTEAFF.

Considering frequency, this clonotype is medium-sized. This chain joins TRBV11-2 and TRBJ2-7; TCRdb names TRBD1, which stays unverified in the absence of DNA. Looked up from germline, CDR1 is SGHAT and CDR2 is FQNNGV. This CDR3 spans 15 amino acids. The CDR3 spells CASSLGQPPVNEQYF.